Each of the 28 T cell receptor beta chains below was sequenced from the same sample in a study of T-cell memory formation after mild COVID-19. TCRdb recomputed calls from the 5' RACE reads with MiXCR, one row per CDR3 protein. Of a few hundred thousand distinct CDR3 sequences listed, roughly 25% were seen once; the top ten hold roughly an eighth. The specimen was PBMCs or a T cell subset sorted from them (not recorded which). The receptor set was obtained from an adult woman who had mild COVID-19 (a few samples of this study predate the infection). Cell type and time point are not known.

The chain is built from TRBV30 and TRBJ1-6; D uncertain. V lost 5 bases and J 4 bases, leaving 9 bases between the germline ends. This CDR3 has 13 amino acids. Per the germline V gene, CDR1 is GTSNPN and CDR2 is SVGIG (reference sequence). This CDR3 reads CAWSGPYNSPLHF. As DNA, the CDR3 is TGTGCCTGGTCAGGACCGTATAATTCACCCCTCCACTTT.

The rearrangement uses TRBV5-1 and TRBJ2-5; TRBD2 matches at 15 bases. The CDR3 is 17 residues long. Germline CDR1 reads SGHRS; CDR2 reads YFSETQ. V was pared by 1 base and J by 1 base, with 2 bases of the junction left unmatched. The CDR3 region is CASSLWGLAGGQETQYF. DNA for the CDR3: TGCGCCAGCAGCTTGTGGGGACTAGCGGGGGGCCAAGAGACCCAGTACTTC.

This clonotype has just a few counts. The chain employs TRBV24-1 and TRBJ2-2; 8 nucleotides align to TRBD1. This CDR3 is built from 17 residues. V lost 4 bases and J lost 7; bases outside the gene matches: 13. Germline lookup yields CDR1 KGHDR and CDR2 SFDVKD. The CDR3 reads CATSDFARQGSGGELFF. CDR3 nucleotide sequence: TGTGCCACCAGTGACTTCGCGAGACAGGGGAGTGGCGGGGAGCTGTTTTTT.

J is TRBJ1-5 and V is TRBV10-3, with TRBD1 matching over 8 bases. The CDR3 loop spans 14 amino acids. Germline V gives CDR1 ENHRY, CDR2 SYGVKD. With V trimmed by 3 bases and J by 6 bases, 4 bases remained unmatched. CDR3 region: CAISDGQGGQPQHF. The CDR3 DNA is TGTGCCATCAGTGACGGACAGGGCGGTCAGCCCCAGCATTTT.

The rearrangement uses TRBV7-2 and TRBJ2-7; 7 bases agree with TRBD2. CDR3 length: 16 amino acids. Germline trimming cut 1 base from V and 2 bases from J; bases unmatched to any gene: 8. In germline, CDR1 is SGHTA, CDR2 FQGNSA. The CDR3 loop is CASSLGVGGPTYEQYF. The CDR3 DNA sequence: TGTGCCAGCAGCTTAGGAGTGGGAGGGCCAACCTACGAGCAGTACTTC.

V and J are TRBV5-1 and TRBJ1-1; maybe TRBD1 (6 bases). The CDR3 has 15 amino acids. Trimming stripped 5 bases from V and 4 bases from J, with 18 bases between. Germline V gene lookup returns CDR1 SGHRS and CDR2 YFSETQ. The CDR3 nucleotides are TGCGCCAGCAGTCCCAGATCGGCGGGGGCCACTGAAGCTTTCTTT. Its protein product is CASSPRSAGATEAFF.

This CDR3 is CASSQFSGGSTYEQYF. CDR3 DNA sequence: TGCGCCAGCAGCCAATTTAGCGGGGGGTCTACCTACGAGCAGTACTTC. The V and J genes are TRBV5-1 and TRBJ2-7; 10 nucleotides line up with TRBD2. The CDR3 loop spans 16 amino acids. Germline V gene data show CDR1 as SGHRS and CDR2 as YFSETQ. Unmatched junction bases numbered 9, after V lost 4 bases and J lost 2 bases. The variable domain in full, completed from reference TRBV5-1 and TRBJ2-7, reads KAGVTQTPRYLIKTRGQQVTLSCSPISGHRSVSWYQQTPGQGLQFLFEYFSETQRNKGNFPGRFSGRQFSNSRSEMNVSTLELGDSALYLCASSQFSGGSTYEQYFGPGTRLTVT.

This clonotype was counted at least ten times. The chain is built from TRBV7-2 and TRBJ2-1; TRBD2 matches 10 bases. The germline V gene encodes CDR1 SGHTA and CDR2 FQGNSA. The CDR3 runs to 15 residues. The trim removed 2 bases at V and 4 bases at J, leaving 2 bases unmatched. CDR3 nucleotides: TGTGCCAGCAGCTTACGGACTAGCGGATACAATGAGCAGTTCTTC. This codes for CASSLRTSGYNEQFF.

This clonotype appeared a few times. CDR3 region: CASSPGSGRYEQYF. In DNA, the CDR3 is TGCGCCAGCAGCCCCGGTTCAGGGAGGTACGAGCAGTACTTC. The rearrangement joins TRBV5-1 to TRBJ2-7; D is possibly TRBD2 (6 bases). Germline CDR1 is SGHRS and CDR2 is YFSETQ. The CDR3 contains 14 residues. V lost 4 bases and J 4 bases, leaving 15 bases between the germline ends.

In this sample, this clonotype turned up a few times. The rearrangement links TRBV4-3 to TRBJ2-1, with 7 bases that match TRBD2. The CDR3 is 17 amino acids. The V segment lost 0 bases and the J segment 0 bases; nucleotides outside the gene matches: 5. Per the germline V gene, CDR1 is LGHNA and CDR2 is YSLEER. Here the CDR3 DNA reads TGCGCCAGCAGCCAAGATACTAGCGCGAGCTCCTACAATGAGCAGTTCTTC. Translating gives CASSQDTSASSYNEQFF.

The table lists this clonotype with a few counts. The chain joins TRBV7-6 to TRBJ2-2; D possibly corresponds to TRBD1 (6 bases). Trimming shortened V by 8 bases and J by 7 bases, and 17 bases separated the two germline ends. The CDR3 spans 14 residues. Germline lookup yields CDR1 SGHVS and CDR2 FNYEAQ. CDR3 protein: CASGDGGRGGELFF. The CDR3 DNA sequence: TGTGCCAGCGGGGATGGGGGCCGAGGCGGGGAGCTGTTTTTT.

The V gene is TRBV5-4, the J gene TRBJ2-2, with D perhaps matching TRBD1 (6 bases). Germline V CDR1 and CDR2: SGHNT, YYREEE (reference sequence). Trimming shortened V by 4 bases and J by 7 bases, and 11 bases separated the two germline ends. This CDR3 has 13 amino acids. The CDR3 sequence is CASSTQDSGELFF. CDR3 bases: TGTGCCAGCAGCACACAGGACAGCGGGGAGCTGTTTTTT.

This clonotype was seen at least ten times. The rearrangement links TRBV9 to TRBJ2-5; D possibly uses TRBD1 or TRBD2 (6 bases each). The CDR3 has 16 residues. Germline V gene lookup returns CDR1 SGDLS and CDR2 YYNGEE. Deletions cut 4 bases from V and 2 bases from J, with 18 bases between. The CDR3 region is CASSKGGLSLQETQYF. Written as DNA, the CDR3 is TGTGCCAGCAGCAAAGGGGGACTGTCGCTACAAGAGACCCAGTACTTC.

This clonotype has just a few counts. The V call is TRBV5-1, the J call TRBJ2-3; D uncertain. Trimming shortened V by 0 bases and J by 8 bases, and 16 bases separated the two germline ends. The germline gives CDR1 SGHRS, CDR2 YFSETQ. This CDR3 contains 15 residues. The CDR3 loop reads CASSLGPLTEPTQYF. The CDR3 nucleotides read TGCGCCAGCAGCTTGGGGCCTCTGACGGAACCTACGCAGTATTTT.

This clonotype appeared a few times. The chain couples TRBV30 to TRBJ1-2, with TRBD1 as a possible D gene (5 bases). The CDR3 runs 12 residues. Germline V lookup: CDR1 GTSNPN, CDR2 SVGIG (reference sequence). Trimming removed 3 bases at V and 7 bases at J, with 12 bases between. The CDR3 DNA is TGTGCCTGGAGCCGCGGGACGGCTGGCTACACCTTC. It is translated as CAWSRGTAGYTF. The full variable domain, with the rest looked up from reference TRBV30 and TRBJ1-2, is SQTIHQWPATLVQPVGSPLSLECTVEGTSNPNLYWYRQAAGRGLQLLFYSVGIGQISSEVPQNLSASRPQDRQFILSSKKLLLSDSGFYLCAWSRGTAGYTFGSGTRLTVV.

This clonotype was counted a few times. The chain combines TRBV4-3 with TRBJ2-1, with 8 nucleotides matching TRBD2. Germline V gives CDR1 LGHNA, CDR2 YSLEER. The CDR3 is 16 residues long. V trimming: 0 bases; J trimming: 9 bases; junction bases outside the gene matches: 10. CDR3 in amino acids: CASSQDSASGLAEQFF. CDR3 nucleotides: TGCGCCAGCAGCCAAGATTCGGCTAGCGGGTTAGCTGAGCAGTTCTTC.

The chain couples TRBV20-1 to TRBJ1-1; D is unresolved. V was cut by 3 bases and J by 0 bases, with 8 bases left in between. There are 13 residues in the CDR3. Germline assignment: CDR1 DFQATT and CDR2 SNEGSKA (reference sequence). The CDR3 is CSASLSMNTEAFF. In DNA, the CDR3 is TGCAGTGCTAGTTTGAGTATGAACACTGAAGCTTTCTTT.

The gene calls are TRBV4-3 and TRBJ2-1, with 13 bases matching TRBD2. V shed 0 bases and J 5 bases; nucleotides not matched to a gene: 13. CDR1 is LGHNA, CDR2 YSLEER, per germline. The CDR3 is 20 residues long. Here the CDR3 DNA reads TGCGCCAGCAGCCAAGATGCGCCGGGACTAGCGGGACCTCGGGACAATGAGCAGTTCTTC. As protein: CASSQDAPGLAGPRDNEQFF.

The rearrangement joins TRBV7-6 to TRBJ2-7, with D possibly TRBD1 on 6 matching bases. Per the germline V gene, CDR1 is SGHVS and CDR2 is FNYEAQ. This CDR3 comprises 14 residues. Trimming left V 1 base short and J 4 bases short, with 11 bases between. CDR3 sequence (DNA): TGTGCCAGCAGCTTAGGCCCAGGGGAGTACGAGCAGTACTTC. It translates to CASSLGPGEYEQYF.

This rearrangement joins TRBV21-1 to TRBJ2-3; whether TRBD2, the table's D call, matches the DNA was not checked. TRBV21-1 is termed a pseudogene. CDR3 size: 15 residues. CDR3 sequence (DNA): TGTGCCAGCAGTCACCTAGCGGGAACGGAAGATACGCAGTATTTT. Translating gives CASSHLAGTEDTQYF.

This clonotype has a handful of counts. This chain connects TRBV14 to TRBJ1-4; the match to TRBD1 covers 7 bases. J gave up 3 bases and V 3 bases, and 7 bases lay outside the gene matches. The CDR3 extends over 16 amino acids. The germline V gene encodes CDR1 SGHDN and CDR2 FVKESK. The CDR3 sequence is CASSQNTGAANEKLFF. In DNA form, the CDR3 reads TGTGCCAGCAGCCAGAACACAGGGGCCGCTAATGAAAAACTGTTTTTT.

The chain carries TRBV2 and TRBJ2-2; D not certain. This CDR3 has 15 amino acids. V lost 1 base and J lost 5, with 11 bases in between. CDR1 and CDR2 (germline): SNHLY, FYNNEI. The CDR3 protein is CASSEGALPTGELFF. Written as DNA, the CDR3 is TGTGCCAGCAGTGAAGGGGCACTTCCTACCGGGGAGCTGTTTTTT. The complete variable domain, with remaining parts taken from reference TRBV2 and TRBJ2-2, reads EPEVTQTPSHQVTQMGQEVILRCVPISNHLYFYWYRQILGQKVEFLVSFYNNEISEKSEIFDDQFSVERPDGSNFTLKIRSTKLEDSAMYFCASSEGALPTGELFFGEGSRLTVL.

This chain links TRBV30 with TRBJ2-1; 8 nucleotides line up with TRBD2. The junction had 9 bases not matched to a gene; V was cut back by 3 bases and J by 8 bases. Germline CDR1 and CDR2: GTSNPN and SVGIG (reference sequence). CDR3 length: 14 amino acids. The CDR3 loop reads CAWSGGLVSHEQFF. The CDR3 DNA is TGTGCCTGGAGCGGGGGACTAGTCTCACATGAGCAGTTCTTC.

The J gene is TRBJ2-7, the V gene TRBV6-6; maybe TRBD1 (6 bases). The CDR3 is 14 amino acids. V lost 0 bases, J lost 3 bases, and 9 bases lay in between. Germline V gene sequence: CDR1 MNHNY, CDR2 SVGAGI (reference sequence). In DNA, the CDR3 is TGTGCCAGCAGTTACTCGGGGGACAACTACGAGCAGTACTTC. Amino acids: CASSYSGDNYEQYF.

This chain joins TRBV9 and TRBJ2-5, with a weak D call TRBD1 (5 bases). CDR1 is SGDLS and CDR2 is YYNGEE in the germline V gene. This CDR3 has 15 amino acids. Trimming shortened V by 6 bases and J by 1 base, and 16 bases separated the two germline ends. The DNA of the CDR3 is TGTGCCAGCACCGTGACAGTACAACCCCAAGAGACCCAGTACTTC. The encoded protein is CASTVTVQPQETQYF.

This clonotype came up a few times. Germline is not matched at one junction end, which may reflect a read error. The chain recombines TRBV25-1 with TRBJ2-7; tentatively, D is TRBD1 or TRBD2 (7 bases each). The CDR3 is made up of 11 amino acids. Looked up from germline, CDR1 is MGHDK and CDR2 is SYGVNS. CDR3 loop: CASSDREGVFF. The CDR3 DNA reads TGTGCCAGCAGCGACAGGGAGGGAGTATTCTTC.

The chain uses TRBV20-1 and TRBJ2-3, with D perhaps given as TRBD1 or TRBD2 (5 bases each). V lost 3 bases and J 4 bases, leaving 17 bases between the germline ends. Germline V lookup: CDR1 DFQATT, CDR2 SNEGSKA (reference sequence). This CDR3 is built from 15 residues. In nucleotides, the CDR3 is TGCAGTGCTAGGGCTTGGGGGAATCGGGCAGATACGCAGTATTTT. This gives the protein CSARAWGNRADTQYF.

The CDR3 loop is CASSRLMFTDTQYF. CDR3 coding DNA: TGTGCCAGCAGCCGCTTGATGTTCACAGATACGCAGTATTTT. The gene calls are TRBV3-1 and TRBJ2-3; D is undetermined. CDR1 and CDR2 (germline): LGHDT, YNNKEL (reference sequence). V gave up 4 bases and J gave up 2 bases, with 10 bases separating them. The length of the CDR3 is 14 residues.